Ten or more counts support the clone carrying this T cell receptor (beta chain). This record belongs to a study of CD8 T cells in ankylosing spondylitis. TCRdb used MiXCR to reprocess the 5' RACE reads, holding one entry per CDR3 protein. This table holds about 170,000 distinct CDR3 sequences, approximately 20% found once. This CDR3 is built from 15 residues. V was clipped by 4 bases and J by 7 bases; unmatched bases: 5. Germline CDR1 reads MDHEN; CDR2 reads SYDVKM. The receptor's source is a male donor with ankylosing spondylitis or in good health (not recorded which). Source material: blood, either unsorted or a sorted T cell fraction (not recorded which). The gene calls are TRBV28 and TRBJ1-6; 9 bases are a match to TRBD1. The CDR3 sequence: CASSSGTGLNSPLHF. The CDR3 DNA is TGTGCCAGCAGTTCAGGGACAGGGCTCAATTCACCCCTCCACTTT.